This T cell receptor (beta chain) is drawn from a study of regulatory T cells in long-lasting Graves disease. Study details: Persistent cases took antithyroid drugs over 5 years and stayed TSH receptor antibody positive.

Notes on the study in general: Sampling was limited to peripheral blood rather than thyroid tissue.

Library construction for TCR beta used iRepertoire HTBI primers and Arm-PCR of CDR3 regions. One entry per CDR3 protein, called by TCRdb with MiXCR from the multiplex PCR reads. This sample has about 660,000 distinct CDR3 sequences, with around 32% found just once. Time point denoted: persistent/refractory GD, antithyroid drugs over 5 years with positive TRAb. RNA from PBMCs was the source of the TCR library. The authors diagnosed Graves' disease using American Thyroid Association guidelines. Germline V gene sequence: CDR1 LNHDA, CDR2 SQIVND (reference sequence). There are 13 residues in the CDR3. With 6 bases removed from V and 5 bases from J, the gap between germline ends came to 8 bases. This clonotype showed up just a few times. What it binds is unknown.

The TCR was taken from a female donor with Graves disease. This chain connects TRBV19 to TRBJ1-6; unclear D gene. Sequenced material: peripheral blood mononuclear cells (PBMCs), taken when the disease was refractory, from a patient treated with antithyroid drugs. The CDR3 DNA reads TGTGCCAGTAGCCAGACCAATAATTCACCCCTCCACTTT. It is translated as CASSQTNNSPLHF.